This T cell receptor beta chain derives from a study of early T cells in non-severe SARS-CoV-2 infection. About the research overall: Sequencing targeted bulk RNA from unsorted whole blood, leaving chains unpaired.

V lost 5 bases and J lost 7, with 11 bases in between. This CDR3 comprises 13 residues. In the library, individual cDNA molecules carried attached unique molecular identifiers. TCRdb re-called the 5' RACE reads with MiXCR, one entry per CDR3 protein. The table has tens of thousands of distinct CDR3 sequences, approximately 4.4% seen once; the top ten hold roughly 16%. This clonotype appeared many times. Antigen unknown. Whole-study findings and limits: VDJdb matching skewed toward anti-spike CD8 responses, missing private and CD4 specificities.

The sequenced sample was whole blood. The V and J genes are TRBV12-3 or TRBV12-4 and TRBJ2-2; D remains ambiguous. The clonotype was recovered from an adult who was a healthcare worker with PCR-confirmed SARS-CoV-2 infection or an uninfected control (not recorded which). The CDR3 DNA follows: TGTGCCAGCAGTGTCTCAGGCGTCGGGGAGCTGTTTTTT. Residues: CASSVSGVGELFF.